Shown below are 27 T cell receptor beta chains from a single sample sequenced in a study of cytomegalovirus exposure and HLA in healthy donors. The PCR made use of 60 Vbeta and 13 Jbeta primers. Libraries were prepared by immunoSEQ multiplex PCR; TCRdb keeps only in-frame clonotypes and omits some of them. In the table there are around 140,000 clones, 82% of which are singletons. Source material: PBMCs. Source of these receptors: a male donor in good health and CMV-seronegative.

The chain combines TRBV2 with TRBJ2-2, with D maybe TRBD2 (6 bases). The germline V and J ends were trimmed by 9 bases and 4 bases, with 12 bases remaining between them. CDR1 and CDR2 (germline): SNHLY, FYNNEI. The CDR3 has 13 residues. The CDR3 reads CASTSEGTGELFF. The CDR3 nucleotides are TGTGCCAGTACCTCGGAGGGCACCGGGGAGCTGTTTTTT.

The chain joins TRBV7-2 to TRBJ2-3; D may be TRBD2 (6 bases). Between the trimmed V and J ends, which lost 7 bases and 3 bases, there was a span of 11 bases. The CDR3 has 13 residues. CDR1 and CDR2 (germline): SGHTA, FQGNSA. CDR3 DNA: TGTGCCAGCAAGGCGGGACCTACAGATACGCAGTATTTT. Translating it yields CASKAGPTDTQYF.

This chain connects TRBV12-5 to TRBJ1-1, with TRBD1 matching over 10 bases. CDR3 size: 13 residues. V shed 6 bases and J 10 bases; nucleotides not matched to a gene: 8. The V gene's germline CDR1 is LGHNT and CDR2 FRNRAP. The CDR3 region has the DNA TGTGCTAGTGGCCCGGGACAGGGGAGGGTAGCTTTCTTT. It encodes CASGPGQGRVAFF.

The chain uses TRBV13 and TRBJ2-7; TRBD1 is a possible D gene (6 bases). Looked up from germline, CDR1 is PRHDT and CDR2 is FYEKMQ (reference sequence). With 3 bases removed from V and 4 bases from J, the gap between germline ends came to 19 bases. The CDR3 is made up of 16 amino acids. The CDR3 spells CASSLFGAGAPYEQYF. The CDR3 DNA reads TGTGCCAGCAGCTTGTTTGGGGCAGGGGCGCCTTACGAGCAGTACTTC.

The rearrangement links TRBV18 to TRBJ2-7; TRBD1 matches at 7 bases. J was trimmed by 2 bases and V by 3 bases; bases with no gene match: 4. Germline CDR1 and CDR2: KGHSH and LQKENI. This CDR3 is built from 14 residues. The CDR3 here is CASSPRQGTYEQYF. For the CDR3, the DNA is TGTGCCAGCTCACCCCGACAGGGAACCTACGAGCAGTACTTC.

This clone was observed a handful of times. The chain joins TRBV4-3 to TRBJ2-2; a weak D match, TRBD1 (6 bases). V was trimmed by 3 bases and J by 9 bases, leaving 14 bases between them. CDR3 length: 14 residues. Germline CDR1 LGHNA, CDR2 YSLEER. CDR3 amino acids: CASSQLVQGRELFF. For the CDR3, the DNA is TGCGCCAGCAGCCAGCTTGTACAGGGCCGGGAGCTGTTTTTT.

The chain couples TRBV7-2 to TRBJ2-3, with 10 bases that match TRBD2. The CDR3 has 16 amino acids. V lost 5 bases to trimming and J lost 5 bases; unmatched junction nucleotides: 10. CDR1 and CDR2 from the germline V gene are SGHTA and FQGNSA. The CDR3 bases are TGTGCCAGCAGCGGCGGTACTAGCGGGATTGGAGATACGCAGTATTTT. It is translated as CASSGGTSGIGDTQYF.

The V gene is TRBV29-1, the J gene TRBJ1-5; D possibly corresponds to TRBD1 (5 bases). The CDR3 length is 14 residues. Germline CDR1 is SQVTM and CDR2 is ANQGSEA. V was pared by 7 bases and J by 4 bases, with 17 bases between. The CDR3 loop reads CSALGVGLNQPQHF. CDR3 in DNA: TGCAGCGCCCTAGGGGTCGGTCTGAATCAGCCCCAGCATTTT.

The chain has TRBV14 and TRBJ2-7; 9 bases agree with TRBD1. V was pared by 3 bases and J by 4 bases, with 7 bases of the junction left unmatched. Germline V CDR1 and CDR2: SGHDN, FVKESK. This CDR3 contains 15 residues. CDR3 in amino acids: CASSQAMDRGYEQYF. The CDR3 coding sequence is TGTGCCAGCAGCCAGGCTATGGACAGGGGATACGAGCAGTACTTC.

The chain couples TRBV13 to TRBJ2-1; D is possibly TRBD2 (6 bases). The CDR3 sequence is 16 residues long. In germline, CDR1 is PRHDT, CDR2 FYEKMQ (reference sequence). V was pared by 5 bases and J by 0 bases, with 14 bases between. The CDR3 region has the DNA TGTGCCAGCAGCGCTAATCGGGGGTCCTCCTACAATGAGCAGTTCTTC. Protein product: CASSANRGSSYNEQFF.

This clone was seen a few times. The CDR3 DNA sequence: TGCGCCAGCGCCAGGGCCCTCGTTGAGCCCCAGCATTTT. This codes for CASARALVEPQHF. The chain recombines TRBV4-1 with TRBJ1-5; TRBD1 might be the D (5 bases). CDR3 length: 13 residues. The ends were cut back, 8 bases at V and 8 bases at J, with 16 bases in the middle. Per germline, CDR1 MGHRA and CDR2 YSYEKL.

CDR3 nucleotides: TGCAGCGTTGTCGGCGACTGGAACTACGAGCAGTACTTC. Protein product: CSVVGDWNYEQYF. This sequence joins TRBV29-1 and TRBJ2-7; D gene ambiguous. This CDR3 region has 13 residues. The germline gives CDR1 SQVTM, CDR2 ANQGSEA. Trimming stripped 4 bases from V and 3 bases from J, with 13 bases between.

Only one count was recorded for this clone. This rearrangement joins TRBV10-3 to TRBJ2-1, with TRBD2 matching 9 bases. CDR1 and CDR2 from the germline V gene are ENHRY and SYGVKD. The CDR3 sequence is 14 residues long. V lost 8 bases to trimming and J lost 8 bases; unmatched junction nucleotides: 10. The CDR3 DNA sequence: TGTGCCATCCGCGTAGCGGGAGTCTCGGATGAGCAGTTCTTC. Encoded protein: CAIRVAGVSDEQFF.

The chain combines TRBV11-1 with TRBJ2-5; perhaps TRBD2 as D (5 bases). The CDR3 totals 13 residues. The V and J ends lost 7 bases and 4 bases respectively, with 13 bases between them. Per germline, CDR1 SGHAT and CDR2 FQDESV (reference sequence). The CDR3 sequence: CASNEGVAETQYF. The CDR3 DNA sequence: TGTGCCAGCAATGAGGGAGTAGCAGAGACCCAGTACTTC.

The CDR3 nucleotides are TGTGCCAGTAGTCTTATTCGAGGTAACGAGCAGTACTTC. It is translated as CASSLIRGNEQYF. The chain has TRBV19 and TRBJ2-7; no reliable D call. Trimming stripped 5 bases from V and 5 bases from J, with 13 bases between. Per the germline V gene, CDR1 is LNHDA and CDR2 is SQIVND (reference sequence). The CDR3 extends over 13 amino acids.

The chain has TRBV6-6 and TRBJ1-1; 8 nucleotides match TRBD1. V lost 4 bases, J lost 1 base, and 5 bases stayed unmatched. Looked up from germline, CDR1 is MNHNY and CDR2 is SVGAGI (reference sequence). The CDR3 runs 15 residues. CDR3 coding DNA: TGTGCCAGCAGTTCCTCCGGGACAGGGAACACTGAAGCTTTCTTT. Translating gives CASSSSGTGNTEAFF.

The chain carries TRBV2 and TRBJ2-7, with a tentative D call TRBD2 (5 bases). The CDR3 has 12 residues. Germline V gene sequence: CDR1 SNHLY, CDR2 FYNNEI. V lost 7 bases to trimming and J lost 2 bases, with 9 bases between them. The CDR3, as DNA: TGTGCCAGCAAAATCGGGGCCTACGAGCAGTACTTC. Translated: CASKIGAYEQYF.

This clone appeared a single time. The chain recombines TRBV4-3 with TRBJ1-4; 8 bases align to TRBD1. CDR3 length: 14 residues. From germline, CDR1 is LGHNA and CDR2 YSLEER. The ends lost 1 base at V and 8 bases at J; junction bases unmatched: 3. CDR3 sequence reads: CASSQGTGKEKLFF. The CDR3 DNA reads TGCGCCAGCAGCCAAGGGACAGGGAAGGAAAAACTGTTTTTT.

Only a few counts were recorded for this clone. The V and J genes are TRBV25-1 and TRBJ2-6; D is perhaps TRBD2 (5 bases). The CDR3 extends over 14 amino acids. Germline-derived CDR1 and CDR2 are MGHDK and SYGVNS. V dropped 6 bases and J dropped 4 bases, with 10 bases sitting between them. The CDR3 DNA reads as TGTGCCAGCAGGCGAGGGTCCGGGGCCAACGTCCTGACTTTC. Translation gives CASRRGSGANVLTF. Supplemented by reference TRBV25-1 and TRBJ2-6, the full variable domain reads EADIYQTPRYLVIGTGKKITLECSQTMGHDKMYWYQQDPGMELHLIHYSYGVNSTEKGDLSSESTVSRIRTEHFPLTLESARPSHTSQYLCASRRGSGANVLTFGAGSRLTVL.

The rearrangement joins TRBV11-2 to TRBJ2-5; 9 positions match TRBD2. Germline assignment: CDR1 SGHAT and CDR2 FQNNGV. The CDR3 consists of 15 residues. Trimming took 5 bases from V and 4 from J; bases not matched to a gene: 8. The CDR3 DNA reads TGTGCCAGCAGCCCAAATAGCGGGAGCGCAGAGACCCAGTACTTC. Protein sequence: CASSPNSGSAETQYF.

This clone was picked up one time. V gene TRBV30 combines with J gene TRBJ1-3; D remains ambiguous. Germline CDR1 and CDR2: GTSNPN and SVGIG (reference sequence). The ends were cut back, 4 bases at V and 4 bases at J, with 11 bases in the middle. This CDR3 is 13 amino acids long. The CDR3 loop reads CAWNNLQGNTIYF. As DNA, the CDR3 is TGTGCCTGGAACAACCTACAGGGAAACACCATATATTTT.

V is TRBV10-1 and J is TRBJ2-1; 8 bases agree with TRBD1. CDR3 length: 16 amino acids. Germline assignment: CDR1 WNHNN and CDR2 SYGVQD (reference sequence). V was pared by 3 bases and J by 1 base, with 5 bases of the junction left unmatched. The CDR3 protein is CASSDDRGGSYNEQFF. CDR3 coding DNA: TGCGCCAGCAGTGATGACAGGGGTGGATCCTACAATGAGCAGTTCTTC.

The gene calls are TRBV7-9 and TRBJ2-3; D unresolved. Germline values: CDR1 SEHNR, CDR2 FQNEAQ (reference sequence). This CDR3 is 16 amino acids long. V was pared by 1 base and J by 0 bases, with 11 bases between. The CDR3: CASSLEIGGSTDTQYF. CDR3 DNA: TGTGCCAGCAGCTTAGAGATCGGCGGCAGCACAGATACGCAGTATTTT.

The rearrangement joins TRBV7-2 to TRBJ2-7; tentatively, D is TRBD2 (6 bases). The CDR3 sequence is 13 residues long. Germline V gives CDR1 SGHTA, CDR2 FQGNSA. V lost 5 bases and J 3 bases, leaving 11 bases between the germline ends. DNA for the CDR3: TGTGCCAGCAGCCTTAGCGGATACTACGAGCAGTACTTC. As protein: CASSLSGYYEQYF.

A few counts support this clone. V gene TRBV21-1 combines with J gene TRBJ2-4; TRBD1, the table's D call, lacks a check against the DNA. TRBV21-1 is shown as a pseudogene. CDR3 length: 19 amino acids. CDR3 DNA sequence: TGTGCCAGCAGCAAAAAAAGAAAGGGGAGGCGACAGGGCAAAAACATTCAGTACTTC. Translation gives CASSKKRKGRRQGKNIQYF.

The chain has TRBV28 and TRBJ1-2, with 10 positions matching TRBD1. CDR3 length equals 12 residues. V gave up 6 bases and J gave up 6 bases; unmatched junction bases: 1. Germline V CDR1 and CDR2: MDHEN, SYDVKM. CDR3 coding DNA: TGTGCCAGCAGGGGACAGGGGAATGGCTACACCTTC. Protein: CASRGQGNGYTF.

The CDR3 nucleotides are TGTGCCAGCAGCTTAAGGTTCGGGGACAGGATGCCCTATGGCTACACCTTC. Translated: CASSLRFGDRMPYGYTF. This rearrangement joins TRBV7-2 to TRBJ1-2, with 8 bases identical to TRBD1. The CDR3 has 17 amino acids. Trimming at V came to 2 bases and at J to 4 bases, leaving 12 bases not matched to a gene. Germline V gene data show CDR1 as SGHTA and CDR2 as FQGNSA.